These 25 T cell receptor beta chains originate from one sample sequenced in a study of cytomegalovirus exposure and HLA in healthy donors. PCR employed 60 Vbeta and 13 Jbeta primers. Some clones are missing from TCRdb's copy, which holds only in-frame ones; the method was immunoSEQ multiplex PCR. The data show 150,000 to 200,000 clones, just under 80% seen once. The sequencing sample was made of PBMCs. The receptors shown here come from a woman aged 45-59 years in good health and CMV-seropositive.

The chain couples TRBV11-2 to TRBJ2-5; TRBD2 agrees at 9 bases. Trimming took 3 bases from V and 0 from J; bases not matched to a gene: 5. Germline V gene sequence: CDR1 SGHAT, CDR2 FQNNGV. The CDR3 has 16 residues. The CDR3 DNA follows: TGTGCCAGCAGCTTCTTAGGCGGGGGGGACCAAGAGACCCAGTACTTC. Protein: CASSFLGGGDQETQYF. Full variable domain (outside the CDR3, taken from reference TRBV11-2 and TRBJ2-5): EAGVAQSPRYKIIEKRQSVAFWCNPISGHATLYWYQQILGQGPKLLIQFQNNGVVDDSQLPKDRFSAERLKGVDSTLKIQPAKLEDSAVYLCASSFLGGGDQETQYFGPGTRLLVL.

The rearrangement joins TRBV7-2 to TRBJ2-1; D is uncertain. Trimming took 4 bases from V and 3 from J, leaving 4 bases between them. This CDR3 comprises 12 residues. CDR1 and CDR2 from the germline V gene are SGHTA and FQGNSA. The CDR3 protein is CASSSNYNEQFF. CDR3 DNA sequence: TGTGCCAGCAGCTCCAACTACAATGAGCAGTTCTTC.

Points on this clone: The junction does not match germline at one end; this may be a read error. The chain links TRBV7-7 to TRBJ2-1, with TRBD1 matching over 7 bases. The germline V gene has CDR1 SSHAT and CDR2 FNYEAQ (reference sequence). CDR3 length: 14 amino acids. The CDR3 coding sequence is TGTGCTAGCAGCCCAGGACAGGCCGACAATGAGCAGTTCTTC. Translation gives CASSPGQADNEQFF.

The chain carries TRBV5-1 and TRBJ2-5, with D possibly TRBD1 on 5 matching bases. CDR3 length: 15 amino acids. The V end lost 0 bases, the J end lost 2 bases, and 11 bases lay between the germline ends. CDR1 and CDR2 (germline): SGHRS, YFSETQ. The CDR3 region is CASSLAPAGQETQYF. CDR3 nucleotides: TGCGCCAGCAGCTTGGCCCCGGCAGGGCAAGAGACCCAGTACTTC.

The J gene is TRBJ1-4, the V gene TRBV27, with 10 bases fitting TRBD1. Trimming at V came to 4 bases and at J to 10 bases, leaving 3 bases not matched to a gene. This CDR3 spans 13 amino acids. Germline-derived CDR1 and CDR2 are MNHEY and SMNVEV (reference sequence). The DNA for the CDR3 is TGTGCCAGCAGTTGGGACAGGGGCGTAAAACTGTTTTTT. Translation gives CASSWDRGVKLFF.

V usage is TRBV10-3 and J usage is TRBJ1-5; 7 bases align to TRBD1. The CDR3 runs to 14 residues. Germline CDR1 reads ENHRY; CDR2 reads SYGVKD. The V segment lost 4 bases and the J segment 5 bases; nucleotides outside the gene matches: 5. The CDR3 DNA follows: TGTGCCATCAGTGCAGGGGGAAGAGATCAGCCCCAGCATTTT. Translation gives CAISAGGRDQPQHF.

V gene TRBV27 combines with J gene TRBJ2-4, with TRBD1 as a possible D gene (5 bases). The CDR3 sequence is 11 residues long. Looked up from germline, CDR1 is MNHEY and CDR2 is SMNVEV (reference sequence). CDR3 amino acids: CGTGAKNIQYF. The CDR3, as DNA: TGTGGCACAGGAGCCAAAAACATTCAGTACTTC.

V and J are TRBV4-3 and TRBJ1-6; no clear D gene. The CDR3 spans 14 residues. The germline CDR1 and CDR2 sequences are LGHNA and YSLEER. With 4 bases removed from V and 10 bases from J, the gap between germline ends came to 14 bases. CDR3 coding DNA: TGCGCCAGCAGCCGCGCAACTCCAGGCTCACCCCTCCACTTT. Protein product: CASSRATPGSPLHF.

The CDR3 here is CASSQDRVGLADYEQYF. For the CDR3, the DNA is TGCGCCAGCAGCCAAGATAGGGTGGGACTAGCGGACTACGAGCAGTACTTC. The V and J genes are TRBV4-3 and TRBJ2-5; 11 nucleotides align to TRBD2. The assigned J gene may be wrong: the sequence end matches TRBJ2-7 better. The CDR3 is made up of 17 amino acids. Germline CDR1 is LGHNA and CDR2 is YSLEER.

The CDR3 loop is CASSYRRGGAGNEQFF. The DNA for the CDR3 is TGTGCCAGCAGCTATCGGCGGGGGGGCGCAGGCAATGAGCAGTTCTTC. V gene TRBV11-3 combines with J gene TRBJ2-1; 9 bases match TRBD2. Germline CDR1 reads SGHNT; CDR2 reads YENEEA. The V and J ends lost 4 bases and 6 bases, in that order; junction bases with no gene match: 10. This CDR3 has 16 amino acids.

The genes are TRBV28 and TRBJ1-4, with 9 nucleotides matching TRBD1. The CDR3 is 16 amino acids. The J segment lost 8 bases and the V segment lost 5 bases, leaving 12 bases of the junction unmatched. The germline gives CDR1 MDHEN, CDR2 SYDVKM. In nucleotides, the CDR3 is TGTGCCAGCAGTCTACGGGTGGGACAGGGTGTAGAAAAACTGTTTTTT. As protein: CASSLRVGQGVEKLFF. The full variable domain, rest sourced from reference TRBV28 and TRBJ1-4, is DVKVTQSSRYLVKRTGEKVFLECVQDMDHENMFWYRQDPGLGLRLIYFSYDVKMKEKGDIPEGYSVSREKKERFSLILESASTNQTSMYLCASSLRVGQGVEKLFFGSGTQLSVL.

The V call is TRBV19, the J call TRBJ2-7, with 8 bases that match TRBD1. Germline CDR1 LNHDA, CDR2 SQIVND (reference sequence). The junction had 7 bases not matched to a gene; V was cut back by 7 bases and J by 2 bases. The CDR3 has 14 residues. This CDR3 is CASTPDREAYEQYF. The DNA for the CDR3 is TGTGCCAGTACCCCGGACAGGGAAGCCTACGAGCAGTACTTC.

V is TRBV28 and J is TRBJ2-1; 12 positions agree with TRBD2. With V trimmed by 4 bases and J by 2 bases, 3 bases remained unmatched. The CDR3 extends over 16 amino acids. Looked up from germline, CDR1 is MDHEN and CDR2 is SYDVKM. CDR3 amino acids: CASSSTSGGPYNEQFF. The CDR3 bases are TGTGCCAGCAGTTCGACTAGCGGGGGCCCCTACAATGAGCAGTTCTTC.

The J gene is TRBJ2-5, the V gene TRBV6-1, with TRBD1 as a possible D gene (5 bases). The CDR3 spans 15 residues. Germline V gives CDR1 MNHNS, CDR2 SASEGT. The V end lost 1 base, the J end lost 5 bases, and 14 bases lay between the germline ends. CDR3 sequence: CASSEGPGIGETQYF. The DNA of the CDR3 is TGTGCCAGCAGTGAAGGCCCAGGGATTGGGGAGACCCAGTACTTC.

CDR3 sequence reads: CASSLAGVDTQYF. The CDR3 DNA reads TGTGCCAGCAGTTTAGCGGGGGTAGATACGCAGTATTTT. This chain joins TRBV27 and TRBJ2-3, with TRBD2 matching 7 bases. V gave up 2 bases and J gave up 5 bases; unmatched junction bases: 1. The CDR3 sequence is 13 residues long. Germline lookup yields CDR1 MNHEY and CDR2 SMNVEV (reference sequence).

CDR3 sequence: CASSQDRGGGGYTF. The CDR3 coding sequence is TGCGCCAGCAGCCAAGACCGCGGGGGGGGTGGCTACACCTTC. This rearrangement joins TRBV4-1 to TRBJ1-2; tentatively, D is TRBD1 (5 bases). Deletions cut 0 bases from V and 7 bases from J, with 12 bases between. CDR3 size: 14 residues. Germline assignment: CDR1 MGHRA and CDR2 YSYEKL.

The genes are TRBV4-1 and TRBJ2-7, with D perhaps matching TRBD2 (5 bases). The V end lost 0 bases, the J end lost 4 bases, and 7 bases lay between the germline ends. CDR1 MGHRA and CDR2 YSYEKL come from the germline V gene. The CDR3 consists of 13 residues. Here the CDR3 reads CASSQEWEYEQYF. The CDR3 DNA reads as TGCGCCAGCAGCCAAGAGTGGGAGTACGAGCAGTACTTC.

The chain joins TRBV2 to TRBJ1-4; D not certain. The germline V gene has CDR1 SNHLY and CDR2 FYNNEI. CDR3 length: 15 residues. With 7 bases removed from V and 3 bases from J, the gap between germline ends came to 15 bases. As DNA, the CDR3 is TGTGCCAGCACTCTAGAAGCCAGTTCTAATGAAAAACTGTTTTTT. This codes for CASTLEASSNEKLFF.

In nucleotides, the CDR3 is TGTGCCAGCAGCTTAGAGGGCAGGATCCACGAGCAGTACTTC. This sequence encodes CASSLEGRIHEQYF. The chain has TRBV5-4 and TRBJ2-7, with D tentatively TRBD2 (5 bases). Germline lookup yields CDR1 SGHNT and CDR2 YYREEE (reference sequence). V lost 2 bases and J lost 5, with 14 bases in between. The CDR3 runs 14 residues.

This clone was observed a handful of times. The chain employs TRBV11-3 and TRBJ2-2, with 8 bases matching TRBD1. With V trimmed by 2 bases and J by 4 bases, 12 bases remained unmatched. This CDR3 is built from 18 residues. CDR1 and CDR2 (germline): SGHNT, YENEEA. CDR3 sequence: CASSLIKGQGSSTGELFF. The CDR3 DNA reads as TGTGCCAGCAGCTTAATTAAAGGACAGGGATCGAGCACCGGGGAGCTGTTTTTT.

The chain couples TRBV7-8 to TRBJ2-5, with D unclear. Germline CDR1 SGHVS, CDR2 FQNEAQ. The CDR3 is 11 amino acids. V lost 5 bases and J lost 7, with 8 bases in between. Here the CDR3 DNA reads TGTGCCAGCAGCCAGGAAGGGACCCAGTACTTC. Residues: CASSQEGTQYF.

The chain couples TRBV7-2 to TRBJ2-1, with 11 positions matching TRBD2. Germline-derived CDR1 and CDR2 are SGHTA and FQGNSA. With V trimmed by 5 bases and J by 2 bases, 2 bases remained unmatched. The CDR3 runs 15 residues. CDR3 sequence: CASSISGGAYNEQFF. CDR3 bases: TGTGCCAGCAGCATTAGCGGGGGGGCCTACAATGAGCAGTTCTTC.

The chain joins TRBV7-9 to TRBJ2-1, with 12 bases lining up with TRBD2. The CDR3 has 17 residues. The germline CDR1 and CDR2 sequences are SEHNR and FQNEAQ (reference sequence). The trim removed 4 bases at V and 4 bases at J, leaving 8 bases unmatched. The DNA of the CDR3 is TGTGCCAGCAGCTCTAGCGGGAGGGCCCCTGGGTACAATGAGCAGTTCTTC. Amino acid sequence: CASSSSGRAPGYNEQFF.

This clone has just a few counts. The chain combines TRBV5-4 with TRBJ2-7; weak D call: TRBD2 (6 bases). The CDR3 is 14 residues long. Germline CDR1 and CDR2: SGHNT and YYREEE (reference sequence). Trimming took 5 bases from V and 3 from J, leaving 15 bases between them. The DNA of the CDR3 is TGTGCCAGCAGTCGGGGAGGCAGTTACTACGAGCAGTACTTC. This sequence encodes CASSRGGSYYEQYF.

V usage is TRBV9 and J usage is TRBJ1-2, with D maybe TRBD1 (6 bases). Per germline, CDR1 SGDLS and CDR2 YYNGEE. V lost 2 bases to trimming and J lost 7 bases, with 12 bases between them. The CDR3 is made up of 13 amino acids. The CDR3 region has the DNA TGTGCCAGCAGCGTGGACAGCCTGCGTGGCTACACCTTC. Its translation is CASSVDSLRGYTF.